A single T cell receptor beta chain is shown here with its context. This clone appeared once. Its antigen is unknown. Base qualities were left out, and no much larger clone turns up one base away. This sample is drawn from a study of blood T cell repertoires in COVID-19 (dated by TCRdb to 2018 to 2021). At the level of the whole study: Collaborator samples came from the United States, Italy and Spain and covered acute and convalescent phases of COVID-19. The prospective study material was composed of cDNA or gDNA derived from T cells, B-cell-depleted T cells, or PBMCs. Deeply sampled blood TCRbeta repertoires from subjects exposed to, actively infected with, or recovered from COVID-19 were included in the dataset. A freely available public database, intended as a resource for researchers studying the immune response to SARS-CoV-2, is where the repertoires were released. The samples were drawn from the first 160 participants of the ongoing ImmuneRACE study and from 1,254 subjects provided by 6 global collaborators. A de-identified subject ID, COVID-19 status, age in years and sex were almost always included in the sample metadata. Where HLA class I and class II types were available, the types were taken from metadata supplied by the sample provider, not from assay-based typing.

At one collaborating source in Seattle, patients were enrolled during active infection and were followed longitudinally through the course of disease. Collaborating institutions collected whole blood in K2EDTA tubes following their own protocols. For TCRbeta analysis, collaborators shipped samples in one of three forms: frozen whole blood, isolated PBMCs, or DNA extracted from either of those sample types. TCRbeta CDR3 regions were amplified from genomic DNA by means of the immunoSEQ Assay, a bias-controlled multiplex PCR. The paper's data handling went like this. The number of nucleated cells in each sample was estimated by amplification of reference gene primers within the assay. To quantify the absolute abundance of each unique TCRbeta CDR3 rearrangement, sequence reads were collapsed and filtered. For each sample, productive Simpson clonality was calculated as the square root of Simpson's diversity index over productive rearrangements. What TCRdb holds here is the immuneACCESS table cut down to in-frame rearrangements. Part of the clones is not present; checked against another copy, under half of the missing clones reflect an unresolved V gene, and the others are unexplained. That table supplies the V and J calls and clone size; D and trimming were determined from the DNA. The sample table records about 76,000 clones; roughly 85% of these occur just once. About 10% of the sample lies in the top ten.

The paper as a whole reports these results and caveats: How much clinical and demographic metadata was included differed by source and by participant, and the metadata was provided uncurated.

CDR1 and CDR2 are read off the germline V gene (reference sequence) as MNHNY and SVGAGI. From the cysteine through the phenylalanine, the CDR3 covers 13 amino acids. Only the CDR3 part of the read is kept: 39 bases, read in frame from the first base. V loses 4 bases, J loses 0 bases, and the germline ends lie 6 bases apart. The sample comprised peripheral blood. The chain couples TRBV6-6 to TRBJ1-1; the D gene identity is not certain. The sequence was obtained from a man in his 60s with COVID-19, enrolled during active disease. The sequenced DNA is TGTGCCAGCAGTTTAGAATTGAACACTGAAGCTTTCTTT. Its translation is CASSLELNTEAFF.